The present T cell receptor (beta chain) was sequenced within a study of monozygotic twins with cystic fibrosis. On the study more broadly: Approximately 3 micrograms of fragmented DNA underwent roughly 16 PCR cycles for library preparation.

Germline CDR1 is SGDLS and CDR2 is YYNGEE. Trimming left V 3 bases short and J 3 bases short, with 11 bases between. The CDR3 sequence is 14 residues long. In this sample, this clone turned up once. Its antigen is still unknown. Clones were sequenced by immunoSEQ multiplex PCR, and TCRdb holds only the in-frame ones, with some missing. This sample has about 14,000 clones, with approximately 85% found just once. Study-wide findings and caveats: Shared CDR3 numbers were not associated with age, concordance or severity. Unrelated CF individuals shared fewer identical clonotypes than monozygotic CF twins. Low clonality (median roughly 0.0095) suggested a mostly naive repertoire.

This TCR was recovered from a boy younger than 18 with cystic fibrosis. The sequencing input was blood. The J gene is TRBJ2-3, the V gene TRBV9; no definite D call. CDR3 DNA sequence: TGTGCCAGCAGCGCTGGGCCAAGGACAGATACGCAGTATTTT. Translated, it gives CASSAGPRTDTQYF.